This T cell receptor beta chain was profiled in a study of CD8 T cells in Susac syndrome. This clonotype was observed once. RNA was extracted with the RNeasy kit, and a quantity of 0.5 to 1 ug was reverse transcribed using random hexamers. From the immunoSEQ multiplex PCR reads, TCRdb called clonotypes with MiXCR, one entry per CDR3 protein. The sample lists 250,000 to 300,000 distinct CDR3 sequences; 65% to 90% were seen once. With V trimmed by 1 base and J by 3 bases, 8 bases remained unmatched. The CDR3 covers 16 residues. Germline loops: CDR1 GTSNPN, CDR2 SVGIG (reference sequence). This sequence was found in a human donor with multiple sclerosis. The rearrangement links TRBV30 to TRBJ2-2, with 7 bases identical to TRBD2. Sequences were obtained from CD8+ T cells from PBMCs. In nucleotides, the CDR3 is TGTGCCTGGAGTGCACCCCGGGGGGTATACACCGGGGAGCTGTTTTTT. As protein: CAWSAPRGVYTGELFF.